One TCR beta chain is described in this entry. No count is logged; frequency rates this clonotype as medium-sized (0.01 to 0.1%). Its target antigen remains unknown. Multiplex PCR with a touch-down protocol amplified TRB rearrangements, with the TRB-A and TRB-B primer pools combined in a single tube. Illumina adapters and sample indices were added to the amplicons through two consecutive PCR reactions performed with Phusion HS II polymerase. After gel purification with the NucleoSpin Gel and PCR Clean-up kit, the amplicons were quantified by Qubit and checked for quality on an Agilent 2100 Bioanalyzer. Sequencing of the libraries was done on an Illumina MiSeq with 600-cycle, single-indexed, paired-end runs. On the study's bioinformatics: TRB reads were aligned and assembled with MiXCR version 2.1.12 using the default MiXCR reference library. A clone was defined by each unique CDR3 nucleotide sequence, and the analysis included only productive sequences supported by at least two reads. Repertoire diversity was assessed with alpha-parameterized diversity profiles (alpha 0 to 5), including the Shannon (alpha 1) and Simpson (alpha 2) indices, which were computed with an R script. The tcR package was used to compute combinatorial TRB VJ usage, and cohorts were compared on this usage by principal component analysis with ade4. GLIPH was used to cluster TCRbeta CDR3s in pairs of cohorts matched for age and read depth, and a Wilcoxon test was used to compare cluster frequencies. The reads were reprocessed in TCRdb, with one entry per CDR3 protein sequence and no accompanying DNA. TCRdb's processing, not the authors', yielded these V and J calls. This sample's records show about 7,000 distinct CDR3 sequences. Roughly a sixth of the sample rests with the top ten.

The data stem from a study of T cell clusters in autoimmune cytopenias (dated by TCRdb to about 2019). Study-wide context: Of the roughly 44 healthy donor controls, over 20 were female, and the group had a mean age of approximately 55 years and a median age of approximately 59 years. Alongside healthy, CLL and autoimmune hepatitis controls, autoimmune cytopenia patients had their peripheral blood TRB and IGH repertoires sequenced at active disease and again during treatment follow-up. Per sample, TRB sequencing gave a median depth of roughly 50,000 reads and a median of approximately 2,500 distinct TRB clonotypes. The study aimed to test whether autoimmune cytopenia patients carry a disease-specific immune repertoire signature usable as a blood-based biomarker. Autoimmune hepatitis repertoires were compared against fewer than 30 age- and sex-matched healthy donors. For primary cytopenia, roughly 23 age-matched healthy donors were used as controls, and for secondary cytopenia, over 11 age-matched CLL patients were used as controls. The investigation overall reported the following: Healthy donors had almost three times as many exclusive TRB clusters as active autoimmune hepatitis patients, a finding consistent with an autoimmunity-wide signature. The TRB repertoire shifts, including less even repertoires in secondary cytopenia and CLL, mostly reflected lymphoma bias and not autoimmunity. The cluster-lack signature was not observed for secondary cytopenia versus CLL, as the signature was apparently masked by the dominant lymphoma-associated repertoire. The GLIPH analysis suggested a lack of physiological T cell clusters in primary autoimmune cytopenia patients, since more than 40 clusters were exclusive to healthy donors whereas 17 were exclusive to patients. The T cell clusters were defined only in silico, and the functional role of the clusters was left to be validated experimentally.

The CDR3 holds 16 amino acids from the cysteine to the phenylalanine. No DNA is listed. Reading the germline V gene gives CDR1 MNHEY and CDR2 SVGAGI. TRB amplification used about 250 ng of peripheral blood genomic DNA, 30,000 to 40,000 genome equivalents, per sample. In addition, the sample was reused for a study of T cell repertoires in aging, cancer and after chemotherapy. As the second study states: Six donor age groups were covered, ranging from 30 or younger up to 70 or older, and each group contained at least three individuals. Control TCR repertoires from healthy donors were recorded across several months to years, and re-sampling revealed clear clonal overlap. In total, the full dataset held 7.5 million to 9.5 million TCR reads. Compared with age-matched healthy donors, untreated patients with hematological or solid cancers had significantly lower TCR diversity and higher clonality in blood. In healthy donors, the decline in TCR diversity with age was mainly explained by loss of richness, whereas in cancer patients loss of evenness was also found to contribute. Median generation probability increased over the chemotherapy interval in both cancer cohorts, suggesting repertoire reconstitution through rebound thymic output. According to the authors, the repertoire data do not allow conclusions to be drawn about immunological memory after chemotherapy. To examine immunoaging and T cell reconstitution after chemotherapy, the study profiled TCR beta repertoires in peripheral blood from healthy donors and cancer patients. Alongside some 100 healthy donors serving as a reference group, the cohort included some 210 cancer patients, of whom 94 had hematological cancers and about 130 had solid cancers. Processing of the TRB sequences was carried out with MiXCR versions 2.12 and 3.0.5. Repertoire metrics included Shannon diversity, evenness, clonality (one minus evenness), and alpha-parameterized diversity profiles from alpha 0 to 5. The IGoR algorithm was used to compute generation probabilities of clones in paired pre- and post-chemotherapy samples.

The receptor's source is a human donor in good health. The chain is assembled from TRBV6-5 and TRBJ2-3; the D call of TRBD2 rests on TCRdb alone, since no DNA is present to check it. Material for sequencing was peripheral blood. The CDR3 in this case is CASSSPSSGGAYTQYF.